Listed below are T cell receptor beta chains from one sample, sequenced in a study of pediatric ulcerative colitis. The repertoire was sequenced with immunoSEQ multiplex PCR; TCRdb's copy has only in-frame clones and lacks some. The profile shows around 12,000 clones, approximately 77% of them singletons. The sample comprised gut tissue. These receptors were obtained from a boy between 10 and 17 years old who was a control in a study of pediatric ulcerative colitis. Each CDR3 is given with its conserved first and last residue. A D gene is named only where the DNA matches it firmly. A clone size is listed for some rows: how often the clone was seen (once, few, many), or a class if it is expanded.

V gene,clone size,J gene,D gene,CDR3 length,CDR3 DNA,CDR3 protein
TRBV7-8,NA,TRBJ2-1,NA,16,TGTGCCAGCAGCTTAGGTCCTCCAACCTTCTACAATGAGCAGTTCTTC,CASSLGPPTFYNEQFF
TRBV11-2,NA,TRBJ1-5,NA,13,TGTGCCAGCAGCTTAGAGCATGATCAGCCCCAGCATTTT,CASSLEHDQPQHF
TRBV15,NA,TRBJ2-1,TRBD2,16,TGTGCCACCAGCAGCCGGACTAGCGGGAGTTTAGGAGAGCAGTTCTTC,CATSSRTSGSLGEQFF
TRBV7-6,NA,TRBJ1-1,NA,14,TGTGCCAGCAGCTCCCGTAGGGGTGGCACTGAAGCTTTCTTT,CASSSRRGGTEAFF
TRBV7-8,NA,TRBJ2-1,TRBD2,15,TGTGCCAGCAGCGTTAGCGGGAGTGTTTACAATGAGCAGTTCTTC,CASSVSGSVYNEQFF
TRBV6-4,NA,TRBJ2-3,TRBD1,15,TGTGCCAGCAGTGACTCGACAGGGGGCCCAGATACGCAGTATTTT,CASSDSTGGPDTQYF
TRBV14,few,TRBJ2-1,TRBD2,16,TGTGCCAGCAGCCCTCTAGCGGGGGCCCTTGGGGGTGAGCAGTTCTTC,CASSPLAGALGGEQFF
TRBV7-7,NA,TRBJ2-6,NA,17,TGTGCTAGCAGCCCCACCCAGGGGCCCCCTGGGGCCAACGTCCTGACTTTC,CASSPTQGPPGANVLTF
TRBV4-1,few,TRBJ2-2,NA,18,TGCGCCAGCAGCCAAGAAGACCCACAACGGTGGGCGGCCGGGGAGCTGTTTTTT,CASSQEDPQRWAAGELFF
TRBV11-3,NA,TRBJ2-5,NA,13,TGTGCCAGCAGCCCGGCAAAGGAACAGACCCAGTACTTC,CASSPAKEQTQYF
TRBV7-9,NA,TRBJ2-2,TRBD2,16,TGTGCCAGCAGCCCGATCGGACTAGTTGAGGCCGGGGAGCTGTTTTTT,CASSPIGLVEAGELFF
TRBV5-1,NA,TRBJ1-4,NA,15,TGCGCCAGCAGCTTGAGAACGACTACCCGGGAAAAACTGTTTTTT,CASSLRTTTREKLFF
TRBV11-2,NA,TRBJ2-1,NA,13,TGTGCCAGCAGCCACCCCCGGGGACGTGAGCAGTTCTTC,CASSHPRGREQFF
TRBV5-4,NA,TRBJ2-7,TRBD2,16,TGTGCCAGCAGCTTGGGCGGCGGGAGAAGCTCCTACGAGCAGTACTTC,CASSLGGGRSSYEQYF
TRBV4-1,NA,TRBJ2-1,TRBD2,18,TGCGCCAGCAGCCAAGAAGCTAGCGGGAGGGTTGTTTCCCATGAGCAGTTCTTC,CASSQEASGRVVSHEQFF